This paragraph covers one T cell receptor beta chain sequence. Its antigen remains unidentified. TCRdb reanalysed the RT-PCR reads using MiXCR and keeps one entry per CDR3 protein. Among approximately 520,000 distinct CDR3 sequences listed, about 17% were seen once. These data originate in a study of response to subunit inactivated influenza vaccine. Whole-study results and caveats: Each seasonal influenza vaccination, the authors suggested, recruits few new T cells.

Trimming shortened V by 0 bases and J by 4 bases, and 12 bases separated the two germline ends. This CDR3 region has 16 residues. Per germline, CDR1 LGHNA and CDR2 YNFKEQ. The chain employs TRBV4-2 and TRBJ1-4, with D possibly TRBD1 on 6 matching bases. This clonotype was obtained from a man between 50 and 69 years old who received an inactivated influenza vaccine. Sequencing used CD4+ T cells sorted from PBMCs, obtained less than 30 months after vaccination. The CDR3 reads CASSQDGGRLNEKLFF. The CDR3 nucleotides read TGTGCCAGCAGCCAAGATGGGGGCAGGCTTAATGAAAAACTGTTTTTT.